These 14 T cell receptor beta chains share one sample of origin, sequenced in a study of blood T cell repertoires in COVID-19. The assay was immunoSEQ multiplex PCR, and TCRdb's table has in-frame clones only and misses some. The table lists around 200,000 clones, 85% of them singletons. Specimen: PBMCs or T cells enriched from blood (not recorded which). These TCRs come from a man aged 35 to 55 who had recovered from COVID-19.

The genes are TRBV19 and TRBJ1-2; no clear D. V lost 6 bases and J 3 bases, leaving 11 bases between the germline ends. There are 13 residues in the CDR3. CDR1 and CDR2 (germline): LNHDA, SQIVND (reference sequence). The CDR3 nucleotides read TGTGCCAGTAGCCCCCGGAGCTACTATGGCTACACCTTC. The encoded protein is CASSPRSYYGYTF.

This clone was seen a single time. V usage is TRBV30 and J usage is TRBJ2-7, with D perhaps matching TRBD2 (7 bases). V dropped 3 bases and J dropped 5 bases, with 11 bases sitting between them. CDR3 length: 12 residues. Germline-derived CDR1 and CDR2 are GTSNPN and SVGIG (reference sequence). Written as DNA, the CDR3 is TGTGCCTGGAGCTACGGGGGGCACGAGCAGTACTTC. The encoded protein is CAWSYGGHEQYF.

The chain joins TRBV3-1 (or the pseudogene TRBV3-2) to TRBJ2-7, with D perhaps TRBD1 (5 bases). V lost 5 bases and J 0 bases, leaving 11 bases between the germline ends. The CDR3 length is 14 residues. Germline CDR1 and CDR2: LGHDT and YNNKEL (reference sequence). CDR3 coding DNA: TGTGCCAGCAGCGAAAGGGGCAGCTCCTACGAGCAGTACTTC. Translated: CASSERGSSYEQYF.

V gene TRBV9 combines with J gene TRBJ2-2, with D tentatively TRBD2 (6 bases). This CDR3 has 14 amino acids. The germline V and J ends were trimmed by 3 bases and 2 bases, with 8 bases remaining between them. Germline CDR1 SGDLS, CDR2 YYNGEE. CDR3 residues: CASSGTTNTGELFF. The CDR3 bases are TGTGCCAGCAGCGGGACTACAAACACCGGGGAGCTGTTTTTT.

The gene calls are TRBV18 and TRBJ2-7, with no clear D. Per germline, CDR1 KGHSH and CDR2 LQKENI. This CDR3 region has 13 residues. Trimming shortened V by 4 bases and J by 4 bases, and 11 bases separated the two germline ends. The CDR3 region has the DNA TGTGCCAGCTCACGGATGAAGGAGTACGAGCAGTACTTC. Protein product: CASSRMKEYEQYF.

The genes are TRBV12-2 and TRBJ2-2; the table's TRBD1 call for D was not verified on the DNA. TRBV12-2 is listed as a pseudogene. There are 21 residues in the CDR3. CDR3 DNA: TGTGCAAGTCGCTTAGTAGGGGTAGACAGGGGAACTTCCGCGAACACCGGGGAGCTGTTTTTT. Its translation is CASRLVGVDRGTSANTGELFF.

The chain couples TRBV14 to TRBJ2-3; possible D gene TRBD2, 6 bases. The germline CDR1 and CDR2 sequences are SGHDN and FVKESK. This CDR3 has 18 residues. Trimming cost V 1 base and J 0 bases, with 17 bases left between them. CDR3 residues: CASSQGGGLRFSTDTQYF. As DNA, the CDR3 is TGTGCCAGCAGCCAAGGGGGAGGCCTTCGTTTTAGCACAGATACGCAGTATTTT. Variable domain in full (rest from reference TRBV14 and TRBJ2-3): EAGVTQFPSHSVIEKGQTVTLRCDPISGHDNLYWYRRVMGKEIKFLLHFVKESKQDESGMPNNRFLAERTGGTYSTLKVQPAELEDSGVYFCASSQGGGLRFSTDTQYFGPGTRLTVL.

This chain links TRBV29-1 with TRBJ2-3, with a tentative D call TRBD2 (6 bases). V lost 4 bases and J lost 3, with 20 bases in between. The CDR3 length is 16 residues. Germline V CDR1 and CDR2: SQVTM, ANQGSEA. The CDR3 region is CSVGAGTYFGTDTQYF. CDR3 in DNA: TGCAGCGTTGGTGCGGGAACCTATTTTGGAACAGATACGCAGTATTTT.

This sequence joins TRBV28 and TRBJ1-2; TRBD1 matches 8 bases. The trim removed 6 bases at V and 5 bases at J, leaving 14 bases unmatched. Looked up from germline, CDR1 is MDHEN and CDR2 is SYDVKM. There are 16 residues in the CDR3. CDR3 region: CASSSTFDRGGYGYTF. The CDR3 DNA is TGTGCCAGCAGCTCCACCTTCGACAGGGGAGGTTATGGCTACACCTTC.

This clone turned up a few times. The J gene is TRBJ2-2, the V gene TRBV7-9, with 11 bases aligning to TRBD2. Germline V gives CDR1 SEHNR, CDR2 FQNEAQ (reference sequence). This CDR3 contains 19 residues. V lost 6 bases, J lost 0 bases, and 12 bases stayed unmatched. The CDR3 DNA is TGTGCCAGCAGTTCATCCACCCCGACTAGCGGGACGAACACCGGGGAGCTGTTTTTT. Protein product: CASSSSTPTSGTNTGELFF.

V is TRBV20-1 and J is TRBJ2-3; D perhaps matches TRBD2 (6 bases). The CDR3 extends over 11 amino acids. Germline assignment: CDR1 DFQATT and CDR2 SNEGSKA (reference sequence). The V end was cut by 5 bases, the J end by 9 bases, with 12 bases between. The CDR3 loop is CSAGTGGTQYF. CDR3 DNA sequence: TGCAGTGCTGGGACTGGGGGGACGCAGTATTTT.

This clone was recorded a few times. V is TRBV7-3 and J is TRBJ2-2; TRBD1 matches at 10 bases. This CDR3 has 15 residues. The germline V gene has CDR1 SGHTA and CDR2 FQGTGA. Trimming removed 4 bases from V and 4 bases from J; junction bases left unmatched: 3. The CDR3 DNA reads TGTGCCAGCAGCTCTGGACAGGGGGGCACCGGGGAGCTGTTTTTT. Protein product: CASSSGQGGTGELFF.

Here the CDR3 DNA reads TGTGCCAGCAGTGAATTGAATGTGGCCCCCTCTGGAAACACCATATATTTT. Its translation: CASSELNVAPSGNTIYF. This sequence joins TRBV6-1 and TRBJ1-3, with D hard to call. Between the trimmed V and J ends, which lost 2 bases and 0 bases, there was a span of 14 bases. The CDR3 has 17 amino acids. Germline lookup yields CDR1 MNHNS and CDR2 SASEGT.

This chain connects TRBV5-6 to TRBJ2-1; 9 bases agree with TRBD1. The CDR3 is 16 amino acids. Germline assignment: CDR1 SGHDT and CDR2 YYEEEE. With V trimmed by 7 bases and J by 7 bases, 15 bases remained unmatched. In DNA form, the CDR3 reads TGTGCCAGCTCCCTACAGGGGGCCTTTCCTCTTAATGAGCAGTTCTTC. Amino acids: CASSLQGAFPLNEQFF.